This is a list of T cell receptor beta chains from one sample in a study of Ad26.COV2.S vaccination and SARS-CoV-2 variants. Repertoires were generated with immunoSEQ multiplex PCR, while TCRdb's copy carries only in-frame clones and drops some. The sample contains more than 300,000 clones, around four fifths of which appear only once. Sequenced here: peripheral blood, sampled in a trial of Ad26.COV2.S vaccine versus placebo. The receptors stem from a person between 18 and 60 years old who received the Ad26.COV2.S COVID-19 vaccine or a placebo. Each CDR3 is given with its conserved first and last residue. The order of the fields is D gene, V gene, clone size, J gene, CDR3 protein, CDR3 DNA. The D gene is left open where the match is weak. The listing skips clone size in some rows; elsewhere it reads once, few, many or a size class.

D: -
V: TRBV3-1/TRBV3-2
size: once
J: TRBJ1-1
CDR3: CASSPRAPNTEAFF
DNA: TGTGCCAGCAGCCCCCGGGCACCGAACACTGAAGCTTTCTTT

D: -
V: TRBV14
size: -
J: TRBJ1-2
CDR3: CASSQGRGGNYGYTF
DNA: TGTGCCAGCAGCCAAGGTCGCGGGGGAAACTATGGCTACACCTTC

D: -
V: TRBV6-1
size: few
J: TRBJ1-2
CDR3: CASSERPQDMSGYTF
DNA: TGTGCCAGCAGTGAGAGACCCCAAGATATGAGTGGCTACACCTTC

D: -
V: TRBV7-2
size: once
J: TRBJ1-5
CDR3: CASSTGGTVVNQPQHF
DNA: TGTGCCAGCAGCACGGGAGGGACCGTGGTCAATCAGCCCCAGCATTTT

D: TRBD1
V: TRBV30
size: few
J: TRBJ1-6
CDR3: CAWNPGQPNSPLHF
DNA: TGTGCCTGGAATCCGGGACAGCCCAATTCACCCCTCCACTTT

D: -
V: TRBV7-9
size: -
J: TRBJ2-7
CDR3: CASRSFDRLGEQYF
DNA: TGTGCCAGCAGGTCATTCGACCGTCTAGGCGAGCAGTACTTC

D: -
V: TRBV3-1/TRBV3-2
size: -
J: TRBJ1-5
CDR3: CASSQVPRSNQPQHF
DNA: TGTGCCAGCAGCCAAGTTCCGAGGAGCAATCAGCCCCAGCATTTT

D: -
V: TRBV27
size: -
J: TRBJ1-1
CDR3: CASSSLRQGVTEAFF
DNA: TGTGCCAGCAGTTCCCTCCGCCAGGGAGTCACTGAAGCTTTCTTT

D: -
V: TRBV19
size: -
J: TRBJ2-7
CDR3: CASSSGTLGYEQYF
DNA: TGTGCCAGTAGTAGCGGGACCTTGGGCTACGAGCAGTACTTC

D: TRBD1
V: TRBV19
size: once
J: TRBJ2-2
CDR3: CASSIQGAPTGELFF
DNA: TGTGCCAGTAGTATACAGGGGGCACCTACCGGGGAGCTGTTTTTT

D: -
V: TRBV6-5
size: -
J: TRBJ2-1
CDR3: CASSRTAPYNEQFF
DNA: TGTGCCAGCAGTCGGACGGCACCCTACAATGAGCAGTTCTTC

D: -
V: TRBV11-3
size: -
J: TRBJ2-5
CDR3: CASSLDREAQYF
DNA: TGTGCCAGCAGCTTAGATAGGGAGGCCCAGTACTTC

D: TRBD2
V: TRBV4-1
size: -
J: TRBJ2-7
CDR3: CASSPTGTSGLYEQYF
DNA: TGCGCCAGCAGCCCCACCGGGACTAGCGGTTTATACGAGCAGTACTTC

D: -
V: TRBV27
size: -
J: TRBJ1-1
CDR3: CASQRSQPHTEAFF
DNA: TGTGCCAGTCAGAGAAGCCAACCCCACACTGAAGCTTTCTTT

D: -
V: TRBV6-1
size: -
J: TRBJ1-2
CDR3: CASREPGDPFPTNYGYTF
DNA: TGTGCCAGCAGGGAACCCGGGGACCCATTCCCTACTAACTATGGCTACACCTTC

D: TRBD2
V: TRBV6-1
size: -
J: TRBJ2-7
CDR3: CASSEAVRGGLTYEQYF
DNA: TGTGCCAGCAGTGAAGCGGTTCGCGGGGGGCTAACCTACGAGCAGTACTTC

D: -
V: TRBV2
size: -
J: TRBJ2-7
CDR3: CASSSPFTYEQYF
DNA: TGTGCCAGCAGTAGCCCATTCACCTACGAGCAGTACTTC

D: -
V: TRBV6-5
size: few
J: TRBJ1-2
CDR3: CASSTQGIGGYTF
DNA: TGTGCCAGCAGTACACAGGGAATCGGGGGCTACACCTTC

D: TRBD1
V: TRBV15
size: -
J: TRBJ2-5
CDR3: CATSRVGTGGRETQYF
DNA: TGTGCCACCAGCAGAGTTGGGACAGGGGGCAGGGAGACCCAGTACTTC

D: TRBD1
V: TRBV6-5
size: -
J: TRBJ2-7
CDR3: CASHRGYSSGEQYF
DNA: TGTGCCAGCCACAGGGGGTACTCATCGGGCGAGCAGTACTTC

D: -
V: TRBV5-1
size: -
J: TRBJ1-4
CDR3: CASSLWGTNEKLFF
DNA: TGCGCCAGCAGCTTATGGGGGACTAATGAAAAACTGTTTTTT

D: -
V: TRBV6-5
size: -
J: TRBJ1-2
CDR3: CASREGGGSLYGYTF
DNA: TGTGCCAGCAGAGAGGGAGGGGGGTCCCTCTATGGCTACACCTTC

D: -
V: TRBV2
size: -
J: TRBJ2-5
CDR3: CATTSVWETQYF
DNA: TGTGCCACCACATCCGTCTGGGAGACCCAGTACTTC

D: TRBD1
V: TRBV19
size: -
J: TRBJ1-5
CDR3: CASSITGGYGRNQPQHF
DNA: TGTGCCAGTAGTATAACAGGGGGGTATGGACGGAATCAGCCCCAGCATTTT

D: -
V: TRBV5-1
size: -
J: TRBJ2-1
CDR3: CASNLGGAYNEQFF
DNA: TGCGCCAGCAACCTGGGGGGCGCCTACAATGAGCAGTTCTTC

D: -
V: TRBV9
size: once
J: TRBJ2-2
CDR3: CASSVGGRNTGELFF
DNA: TGTGCCAGCAGCGTTGGGGGGAGGAACACCGGGGAGCTGTTTTTT

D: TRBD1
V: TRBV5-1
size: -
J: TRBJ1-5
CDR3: CASSTNRQGPNQPQHF
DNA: TGCGCCAGCAGCACCAACCGACAGGGTCCGAATCAGCCCCAGCATTTT

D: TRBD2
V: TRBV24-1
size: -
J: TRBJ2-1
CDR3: CATSDPSGGYYNEQFF
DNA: TGTGCCACCAGTGACCCTAGCGGGGGTTACTACAATGAGCAGTTCTTC

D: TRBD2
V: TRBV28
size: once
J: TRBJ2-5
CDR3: CASRHTSGVSQETQYF
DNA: TGTGCCAGCAGACATACTAGCGGGGTATCTCAAGAGACCCAGTACTTC

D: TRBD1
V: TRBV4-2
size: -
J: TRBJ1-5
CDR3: CASSQVGGGYQPQHF
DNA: TGTGCCAGCAGCCAAGTAGGAGGGGGCTATCAGCCCCAGCATTTT

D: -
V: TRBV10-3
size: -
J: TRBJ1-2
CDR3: CAISDFPPANYGYTF
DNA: TGTGCCATCAGTGACTTCCCACCGGCTAACTATGGCTACACCTTC

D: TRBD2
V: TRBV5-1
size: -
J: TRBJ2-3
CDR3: CASSFVSSGFSTDTQYF
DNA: TGCGCCAGCAGCTTTGTGTCTAGCGGGTTTTCCACAGATACGCAGTATTTT

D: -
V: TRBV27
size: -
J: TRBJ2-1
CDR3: CASSSSGRTYNEQFF
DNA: TGTGCCAGCAGTTCCTCGGGACGCACCTACAATGAGCAGTTCTTC

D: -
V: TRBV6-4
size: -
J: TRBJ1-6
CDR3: CASSEGVSYNSPLHF
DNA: TGTGCCAGCAGTGAAGGTGTATCCTATAATTCACCCCTCCACTTT

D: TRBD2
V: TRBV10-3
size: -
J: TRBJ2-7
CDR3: CAVAGGNEQYF
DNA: TGTGCCGTAGCGGGGGGGAACGAGCAGTACTTC

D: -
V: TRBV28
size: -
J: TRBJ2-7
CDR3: CASSLGQSYEQYF
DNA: TGTGCCAGCAGTTTAGGGCAGTCCTACGAGCAGTACTTC

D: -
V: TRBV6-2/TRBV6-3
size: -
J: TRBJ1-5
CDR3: CASSFRGIQPQHF
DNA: TGTGCCAGCAGTTTTCGGGGAATCCAGCCCCAGCATTTT

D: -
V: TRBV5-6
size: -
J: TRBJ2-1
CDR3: CASSLLSTYNEQFF
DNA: TGTGCCAGCAGCTTGTTGTCAACCTACAATGAGCAGTTCTTC

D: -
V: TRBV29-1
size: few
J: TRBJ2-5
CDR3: CSGMVGPETQYF
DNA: TGCAGCGGGATGGTGGGGCCGGAGACCCAGTACTTC

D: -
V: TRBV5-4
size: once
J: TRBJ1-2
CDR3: CASSSSGGRNYGYTF
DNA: TGTGCCAGCAGCTCTTCTGGGGGCCGGAACTATGGCTACACCTTC